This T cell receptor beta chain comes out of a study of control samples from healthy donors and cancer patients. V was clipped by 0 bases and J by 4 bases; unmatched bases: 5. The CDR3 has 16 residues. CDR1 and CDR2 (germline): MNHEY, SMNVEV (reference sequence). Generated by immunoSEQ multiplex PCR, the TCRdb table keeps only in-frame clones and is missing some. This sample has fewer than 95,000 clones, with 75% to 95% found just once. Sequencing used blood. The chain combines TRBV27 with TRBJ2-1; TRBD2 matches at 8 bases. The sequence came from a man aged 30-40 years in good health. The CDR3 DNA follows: TGTGCCAGCAGTTTATCCGTAGCGGGAAGTTACAATGAGCAGTTCTTC. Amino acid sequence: CASSLSVAGSYNEQFF.